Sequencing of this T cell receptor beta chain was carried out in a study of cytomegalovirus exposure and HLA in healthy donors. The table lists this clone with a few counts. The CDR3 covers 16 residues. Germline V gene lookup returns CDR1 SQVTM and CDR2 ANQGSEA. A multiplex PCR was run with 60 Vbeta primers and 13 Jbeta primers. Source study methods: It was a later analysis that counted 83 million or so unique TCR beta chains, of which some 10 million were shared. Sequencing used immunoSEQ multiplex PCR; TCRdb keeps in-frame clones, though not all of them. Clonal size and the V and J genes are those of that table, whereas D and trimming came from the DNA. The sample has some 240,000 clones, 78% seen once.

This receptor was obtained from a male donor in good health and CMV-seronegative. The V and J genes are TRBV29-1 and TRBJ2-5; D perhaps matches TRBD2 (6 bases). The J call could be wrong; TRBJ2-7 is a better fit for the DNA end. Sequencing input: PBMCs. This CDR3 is CSVESRGGTEEYEQYF. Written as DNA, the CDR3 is TGCAGCGTTGAATCCCGGGGCGGGACTGAAGAGTACGAGCAGTACTTC.